A single T cell receptor (beta chain) is shown here with its context. The antigen is not known. The record originates from a study of T cell responses to AZD1222 COVID-19 vaccine. Per the germline V gene, CDR1 is LNHDA and CDR2 is SQIVND (reference sequence). The V segment lost 5 bases and the J segment 11 bases; nucleotides outside the gene matches: 10. The CDR3 is made up of 13 amino acids. Study findings and constraints: The donors showed a predominance of white British ancestry and of females, with possible underestimation of clonal diversity.

Assay: immunoSEQ multiplex PCR; the TCRdb copy retains only in-frame clones and omits some. The repertoire has around 150,000 clones, about 91% of them found once; the top ten carry around 1%. V usage is TRBV19 and J usage is TRBJ1-1; TRBD1 agrees at 8 bases. The material sequenced was peripheral blood, taken 28 days after the second AZD1222 dose. This TCR was recovered from an adult who received the AZD1222 COVID-19 vaccine. This CDR3 reads CASSSSGQGRAFF. DNA of the CDR3: TGTGCCAGTAGTTCGAGTGGACAGGGAAGGGCTTTCTTT.